This T cell receptor beta chain was sequenced during a study of T cell repertoires in cytomegalovirus infection. About the research overall: Recently identified HLA-C-restricted CMV epitopes and well-studied HLA-B-restricted CMV epitopes were used by the study. Indications came from public TCR beta signatures; they pointed to CMV infection and to a matching HLA type. General observations from the study: Cumulative public TCR beta family frequency identified CMV carriers with the relevant HLA. Within the response measured ex vivo, HLA-C-restricted CMV-specific TCR beta clonotypes were dominant.

This clonotype has a handful of counts. As yet, its antigen is unknown. TCRdb redid the calling of the reads with MiXCR, one entry per CDR3 protein. The sample has roughly 170,000 distinct CDR3 sequences, about a fifth seen once. The V and J ends lost 4 bases and 2 bases respectively, with 9 bases between them. CDR3 size: 13 residues. Germline loops: CDR1 GTSNPN, CDR2 SVGIG (reference sequence). The source of this sequence is a human donor in good health (CMV status not recorded). Some clones in this sample may be carry-over from other donors' samples. The rearrangement uses TRBV30 and TRBJ2-1; D is ambiguous. The source material was CD8+ T cells from cultured PBMCs, sampled from culture after CMV antigen stimulation. In DNA form, the CDR3 reads TGTGCCTGGACCCATTTTGCCTACAATGAGCAGTTCTTC. Translated: CAWTHFAYNEQFF.